This is a list of T cell receptor beta chains from one sample in a study of shared clonotypes between healthy human individuals. TCRdb keeps only in-frame clones here, not all; method: immunoSEQ multiplex PCR. The sample shows fewer than 2.5 million clones, 80% to 95% of them seen only once. Sequencing input: naive CD4+ T cells from PBMCs. Receptor source: a man aged 18-30 years in good health. Some clones in this sample may be carry-over from other donors' samples. The CDR3 runs from the conserved cysteine through the conserved F or W. Fields, in order: clone size, J gene, D gene, V gene, CDR3 protein, CDR3 DNA. The D gene is left open where the match is weak. Clone size, where shown, is once, few, many, or a class for clones that have expanded.

NA	TRBJ1-2	TRBD1	TRBV30	CAWTPGGQGYGYTF	TGTGCCTGGACTCCGGGGGGACAGGGATATGGCTACACCTTC
once	TRBJ2-5	TRBD1	TRBV5-5	CASRPGGAETQYF	TGTGCCAGCAGACCAGGGGGAGCAGAGACCCAGTACTTC
NA	TRBJ1-2	NA	TRBV7-9	CASSQTDLGYGYTF	TGTGCCAGCAGCCAGACGGACCTGGGTTATGGCTACACCTTC
NA	TRBJ2-7	TRBD2	TRBV6-5	CASSYSGLAEYEQYF	TGTGCCAGCAGTTACTCGGGACTAGCGGAGTACGAGCAGTACTTC
NA	TRBJ1-1	NA	TRBV11-3	CASSLSGTVNTEAFF	TGTGCCAGCAGCCTTAGCGGGACGGTGAACACTGAAGCTTTCTTT
NA	TRBJ2-5	TRBD2	TRBV28	CASSRQGGQETQYF	TGTGCCAGCAGTCGTCAGGGAGGGCAAGAGACCCAGTACTTC
NA	TRBJ2-3	NA	TRBV29-1	CSVKGRSTDTQYF	TGCAGCGTCAAAGGACGGAGCACAGATACGCAGTATTTT
NA	TRBJ2-7	NA	TRBV7-2	CASSLAGGIVSEQYF	TGTGCCAGCAGCTTAGCAGGCGGTATCGTATCCGAGCAGTACTTC
NA	TRBJ1-1	TRBD1	TRBV5-1	CASSLLTGVATEAFF	TGCGCCAGCAGCTTACTCACAGGGGTGGCCACTGAAGCTTTCTTT
NA	TRBJ2-7	TRBD2	TRBV5-4	CASAGTSGSREQYF	TGTGCCAGCGCTGGGACTAGCGGGAGTCGGGAGCAGTACTTC
NA	TRBJ2-1	TRBD1	TRBV14	CASSPRKGTVDNEQFF	TGTGCCAGCAGCCCCCGTAAGGGGACAGTAGACAATGAGCAGTTCTTC
NA	TRBJ1-3	NA	TRBV6-1	CASSEGAPSDTIYF	TGTGCCAGCAGTGAGGGGGCCCCGTCGGACACCATATATTTT
NA	TRBJ2-5	NA	TRBV9	CASSSFAGTSLGTQYF	TGTGCCAGCAGCTCCTTCGCGGGGACCTCCCTGGGGACCCAGTACTTC
NA	TRBJ1-1	NA	TRBV19	CASSPQGMNTEAFF	TGTGCCAGTAGTCCCCAGGGAATGAACACTGAAGCTTTCTTT
NA	TRBJ2-2	NA	TRBV28	CASSFDGRKTGELFF	TGTGCCAGCAGTTTCGACGGACGGAAAACCGGGGAGCTGTTTTTT
NA	TRBJ1-4	NA	TRBV5-1	CASSPIGEKLFF	TGCGCCAGCAGCCCCATAGGGGAAAAACTGTTTTTT
NA	TRBJ2-7	TRBD2	TRBV5-1	CASSLLQREADEQYF	TGCGCCAGCAGCTTACTACAGCGGGAGGCGGACGAGCAGTACTTC
NA	TRBJ1-2	NA	TRBV28	CASSLEEGRGYTF	TGTGCCAGCAGCCTCGAAGAGGGGCGCGGCTACACCTTC
NA	TRBJ1-6	NA	TRBV7-9	CASSLSGFWEIFHF	TGTGCCAGCAGCCTATCCGGTTTTTGGGAAATCTTTCACTTT
NA	TRBJ2-5	TRBD1	TRBV6-1	CASRLGGTGEETQYF	TGTGCCAGCAGACTTGGGGGGACAGGGGAAGAGACCCAGTACTTC
NA	TRBJ1-6	TRBD1	TRBV5-1	CASSFHREAGGVSPLHF	TGCGCCAGCAGCTTTCACCGCGAGGCAGGGGGTGTTTCACCCCTCCACTTT
NA	TRBJ2-7	TRBD1	TRBV11-2	CASSLGQGISYEQYF	TGTGCCAGCAGCTTGGGACAGGGGATCTCCTACGAGCAGTACTTC
NA	TRBJ2-6	NA	TRBV2	CASSQTDRILGANVLTF	TGTGCCAGCAGCCAAACCGACAGAATTCTTGGGGCCAACGTCCTGACTTTC
NA	TRBJ1-1	NA	TRBV5-4	CASSLLGRGKNTEAFF	TGTGCCAGCAGCTTGTTGGGACGGGGAAAAAACACTGAAGCTTTCTTT
NA	TRBJ2-5	NA	TRBV14	CASSHQDRWSTQYF	TGTGCCAGCAGCCACCAAGACAGGTGGTCGACCCAGTACTTC
NA	TRBJ1-5	NA	TRBV5-4	CASSPGQNQPQHF	TGTGCCAGCAGCCCCGGACAGAATCAGCCCCAGCATTTT
NA	TRBJ2-5	TRBD1	TRBV28	CASSFIKGQGGETQYF	TGTGCCAGCAGTTTCATTAAGGGACAGGGGGGAGAGACCCAGTACTTC